The clone carrying this T cell receptor beta chain was observed at least ten times. This specimen comes from a study of T-cell reconstitution after alpha-beta-depleted transplantation in children. The CDR3 is 15 amino acids. CDR1 and CDR2 (germline): MNHEY, SVGAGI. V was clipped by 6 bases and J by 4 bases, with 15 bases between them. A TCRbeta library incorporating unique molecular identifiers was prepared. TCRdb reprocessed the PCR reads via MiXCR and lists one record per CDR3 protein. The sample carries some 240,000 distinct CDR3 sequences, more than 10% recorded once. The V call is TRBV6-5, the J call TRBJ2-2; D perhaps matches TRBD2 (6 bases). The clonotype was recovered from a human donor who donated a stem cell graft to a child with acute lymphoblastic leukemia. The sequences come from PBMCs from the stem cell graft donor, collected from the stem cell graft. This CDR3 reads CASSLKTSSTGELFF. The CDR3 region has the DNA TGTGCCAGCAGCCTTAAAACTAGCAGCACCGGGGAGCTGTTTTTT.